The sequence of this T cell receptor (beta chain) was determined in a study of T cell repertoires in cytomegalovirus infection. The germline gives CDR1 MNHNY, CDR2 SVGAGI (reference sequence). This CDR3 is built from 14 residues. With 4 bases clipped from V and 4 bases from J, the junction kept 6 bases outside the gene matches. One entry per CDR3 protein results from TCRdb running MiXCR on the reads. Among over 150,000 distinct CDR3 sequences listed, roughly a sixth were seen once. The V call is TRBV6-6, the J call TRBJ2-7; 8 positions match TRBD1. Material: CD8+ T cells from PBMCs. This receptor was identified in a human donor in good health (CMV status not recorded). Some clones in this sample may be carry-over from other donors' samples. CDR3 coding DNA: TGTGCCAGCAGTTCGTGGACAGGGCAATACGAGCAGTACTTC. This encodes CASSSWTGQYEQYF.